What follows describes a single T cell receptor (beta chain). This record comes from a study of blood T cell repertoires in COVID-19. Background on the study: T cells, B-cell-depleted T cells, or PBMCs supplied cDNA or gDNA.

The V gene's germline CDR1 is LGHDT and CDR2 YNNKEL (reference sequence). V was pared by 1 base and J by 11 bases, with 14 bases between. The CDR3 extends over 13 amino acids. Methods used by the authors: Scientists estimated how many nucleated cells there were by amplifying reference gene primers. The protocol was immunoSEQ multiplex PCR, while the TCRdb copy is restricted to in-frame clones and leaves out a portion. That table is the source of V, J and clone size, and D and trimming were worked out from the DNA. The sample records some 200,000 clones, roughly four fifths being singletons. The genes are TRBV3-1 (or the pseudogene TRBV3-2) and TRBJ1-1, with TRBD1 as a possible D gene (5 bases). Sequenced material: peripheral blood. The sequence came from a woman aged 35 to 49 with acute or convalescent COVID-19. The CDR3: CASSQGTGVWAFF. The CDR3 DNA is TGTGCCAGCAGCCAAGGCACGGGGGTATGGGCTTTCTTT.